A single sample is the source of the 32 T cell receptor beta chains below, sequenced in a study of T cell responses to AZD1222 COVID-19 vaccine. Assay: immunoSEQ multiplex PCR; the TCRdb copy retains only in-frame clones and omits some. Among over 110,000 clones listed, roughly 90% were seen once. The specimen comprised peripheral blood, sampled on day 0 of AZD1222 vaccination. The receptors derive from an adult in good health.

This clone has a single count. This CDR3 is CASSGPRRGGSEETQYF. DNA for the CDR3: TGTGCCAGCAGTGGCCCTCGCCGGGGTGGCTCTGAAGAGACCCAGTACTTC. This chain joins TRBV25-1 and TRBJ2-5, with D possibly TRBD2 on 5 matching bases. This CDR3 comprises 17 residues. In germline, CDR1 is MGHDK, CDR2 SYGVNS. Trimming removed 4 bases from V and 3 bases from J, with 21 bases in between.

This clone occurred once. The rearrangement uses TRBV7-3 and TRBJ2-2; 8 nucleotides agree with TRBD1. The V segment lost 5 bases and the J segment 5 bases; nucleotides outside the gene matches: 7. CDR3 length: 15 residues. CDR1 SGHTA and CDR2 FQGTGA come from the germline V gene. The CDR3 spells CASSTRTGWTGELFF. The CDR3 nucleotides are TGTGCCAGCAGCACTAGGACAGGGTGGACCGGGGAGCTGTTTTTT.

The genes are TRBV5-8 and TRBJ2-5; D remains unclear. The germline gives CDR1 SGHTS, CDR2 YDEGEE. V was clipped by 4 bases and J by 5 bases, with 18 bases between them. This CDR3 is 15 amino acids long. The CDR3 spells CASSPRAVGVETQYF. The DNA for the CDR3 is TGTGCCAGCAGCCCCCGAGCTGTCGGCGTGGAGACCCAGTACTTC. Looking up the rest from reference TRBV5-8 and TRBJ2-5 gives the full variable domain: EAGVTQSPTHLIKTRGQQATLRCSPISGHTSVYWYQQALGLGLQFLLWYDEGEERNRGNFPPRFSGRQFPNYSSELNVNALELEDSALYLCASSPRAVGVETQYFGPGTRLLVL.

The chain couples TRBV4-3 to TRBJ1-6, with TRBD1 as a possible D gene (5 bases). V was cut by 0 bases and J by 10 bases, with 10 bases left in between. This CDR3 spans 14 amino acids. Per the germline V gene, CDR1 is LGHNA and CDR2 is YSLEER. CDR3 sequence reads: CASSQEWGNSPLHF. For the CDR3, the DNA is TGCGCCAGCAGCCAAGAGTGGGGGAACTCACCCCTCCACTTT.

V usage is TRBV14 and J usage is TRBJ2-7, with no clear D. CDR3 length: 17 amino acids. The V end was cut by 5 bases, the J end by 2 bases, with 22 bases between. CDR1 is SGHDN, CDR2 FVKESK, per germline. The CDR3 bases are TGTGCCAGCAGCTTTTGGGCGTTGAAGGTTACCCCCTACGAGCAGTACTTC. Translating it yields CASSFWALKVTPYEQYF.

A remark on this clone: The sample has other DNA sequences that encode this CDR3 too. The rearrangement links TRBV7-9 to TRBJ2-7; no definite D call. The length of the CDR3 is 13 residues. Germline assignment: CDR1 SEHNR and CDR2 FQNEAQ (reference sequence). The V gene lost 2 bases and the J gene lost 3 bases, with 8 bases spanning the gap. CDR3 protein: CASSLSGGYEQYF. CDR3 DNA sequence: TGTGCCAGCAGCTTATCGGGTGGCTACGAGCAGTACTTC.

Note on this clone: Other DNA sequences within the sample encode an identical CDR3. The chain is built from TRBV5-1 and TRBJ2-3, with 9 bases lining up with TRBD2. The germline V gene has CDR1 SGHRS and CDR2 YFSETQ. This CDR3 is 14 amino acids long. J gave up 3 bases and V 4 bases, and 3 bases lay outside the gene matches. The CDR3 DNA reads as TGCGCCAGCAGCCCGGGACTAGCTACAGATACGCAGTATTTT. Encoded protein: CASSPGLATDTQYF.

The chain is built from TRBV11-3 and TRBJ1-3; D not certain. This CDR3 has 16 amino acids. CDR1 and CDR2 (germline): SGHNT, YENEEA. The V and J ends lost 5 bases and 0 bases respectively, with 14 bases between them. CDR3 in DNA: TGTGCCAGCAGCCCAGACACCTTGAGCTCTGGAAACACCATATATTTT. This gives the protein CASSPDTLSSGNTIYF.

V is TRBV27 and J is TRBJ2-1, with D hard to call. The CDR3 has 15 residues. V shed 6 bases and J shed 0 bases, with 12 bases lying between them. The germline V gene encodes CDR1 MNHEY and CDR2 SMNVEV (reference sequence). This chain's CDR3 is CASRYVAGSYNEQFF. The CDR3 coding sequence is TGTGCCAGCAGATATGTGGCAGGCTCCTACAATGAGCAGTTCTTC.

The chain has TRBV24-1 and TRBJ2-1; TRBD2 is a possible D gene (5 bases). The germline V gene encodes CDR1 KGHDR and CDR2 SFDVKD. There are 17 residues in the CDR3. V lost 0 bases and J lost 0, with 11 bases in between. CDR3 region: CATSDLAGVSSYNEQFF. CDR3 DNA sequence: TGTGCCACCAGTGATTTGGCCGGGGTGTCCTCCTACAATGAGCAGTTCTTC.

This clone occurred once. This chain links TRBV29-1 with TRBJ1-2; D might be TRBD1 (5 bases). The CDR3 contains 16 residues. Germline lookup yields CDR1 SQVTM and CDR2 ANQGSEA. The V end was cut by 3 bases, the J end by 7 bases, with 24 bases between. The CDR3 sequence: CSVEGPSAGNYGGYTF. Written as DNA, the CDR3 is TGCAGCGTTGAGGGCCCTTCGGCAGGGAACTATGGTGGCTACACCTTC.

This chain connects TRBV24-1 to TRBJ2-3; no clear D. Germline V gene lookup returns CDR1 KGHDR and CDR2 SFDVKD. There are 15 residues in the CDR3. Trimming left V 3 bases short and J 2 bases short, with 11 bases between. CDR3 protein: CATSDIRAFTDTQYF. Written as DNA, the CDR3 is TGTGCCACCAGTGATATCCGGGCTTTCACAGATACGCAGTATTTT.

This chain connects TRBV9 to TRBJ2-1, with D perhaps being TRBD1 or TRBD2 (5 bases each). CDR3 length: 13 residues. V gave up 4 bases and J gave up 4 bases, with 9 bases separating them. Germline V CDR1 and CDR2: SGDLS, YYNGEE. CDR3 nucleotides: TGTGCCAGCAGCCGGGACGGATACAATGAGCAGTTCTTC. It is translated as CASSRDGYNEQFF.

The V and J genes are TRBV5-5 and TRBJ2-5; TRBD1 is a possible D gene (5 bases). Germline assignment: CDR1 SGHKS and CDR2 YYEKEE (reference sequence). The CDR3 contains 14 residues. Trimming took 2 bases from V and 5 from J, leaving 13 bases between them. In nucleotides, the CDR3 is TGTGCCAGCAGCTTAAGGGGCCTGGTGGAGACCCAGTACTTC. It specifies CASSLRGLVETQYF.

This clone was counted only a few times. Other nucleotide sequences from this sample produce the same CDR3. The chain joins TRBV4-1 to TRBJ1-1, with D tentatively TRBD1 (5 bases). The V gene lost 0 bases and the J gene lost 5 bases, with 10 bases spanning the gap. In germline, CDR1 is MGHRA, CDR2 YSYEKL. The CDR3 has 14 residues. As DNA, the CDR3 is TGCGCCAGCAGCCAAGATTCGGGGGGAACTGAAGCTTTCTTT. Protein product: CASSQDSGGTEAFF.

This rearrangement joins TRBV7-9 to TRBJ2-1; the D gene could be TRBD1 or TRBD2 (6 bases each). The CDR3 covers 17 residues. Germline V gene lookup returns CDR1 SEHNR and CDR2 FQNEAQ (reference sequence). Deletions cut 8 bases from V and 0 bases from J, with 20 bases between. CDR3 in amino acids: CASSRGVAAFSYNEQFF. The DNA of the CDR3 is TGTGCCAGCTCGAGGGGGGTAGCAGCATTCTCCTACAATGAGCAGTTCTTC.

This chain joins TRBV2 and TRBJ2-7, with unresolved D. The CDR3 runs 14 residues. Trimming left V 4 bases short and J 4 bases short, with 14 bases between. CDR1 SNHLY and CDR2 FYNNEI come from the germline V gene. The DNA of the CDR3 is TGTGCCAGCAGTGGACTCTCGGCTCGATACGAGCAGTACTTC. It is translated as CASSGLSARYEQYF.

V and J are TRBV11-3 and TRBJ2-7; 7 nucleotides agree with TRBD2. Germline CDR1 is SGHNT and CDR2 is YENEEA. Trimming removed 5 bases from V and 6 bases from J; junction bases left unmatched: 16. The CDR3 covers 16 residues. The CDR3 sequence is CASSQSLAGEGPEQYF. DNA of the CDR3: TGTGCCAGCAGCCAAAGCCTTGCGGGAGAGGGTCCCGAGCAGTACTTC.

The gene calls are TRBV4-3 and TRBJ2-7; D might be TRBD1 (6 bases). The germline V and J ends were trimmed by 1 base and 3 bases, with 16 bases remaining between them. This CDR3 spans 16 amino acids. Germline assignment: CDR1 LGHNA and CDR2 YSLEER. The CDR3 bases are TGCGCCAGCAGCCAAGGGATCAGGACAGCACTCTACGAGCAGTACTTC. It specifies CASSQGIRTALYEQYF.

Points on this clone: At one of its ends the junction is not consistent with the germline gene, which may arise from a read error. The chain uses TRBV24-1 and TRBJ2-3; 7 bases align to TRBD2. This CDR3 has 10 residues. Germline V gene lookup returns CDR1 KGHDR and CDR2 SFDVKD. For the CDR3, the DNA is TGCGGGGGGTACACAGATACGCAGTATTTT. It yields the protein CGGYTDTQYF.

The count of this clone is one. The chain is built from TRBV7-3 and TRBJ2-2; no clear D gene. Trimming shortened V by 8 bases and J by 0 bases, and 10 bases separated the two germline ends. Germline CDR1 reads SGHTA; CDR2 reads FQGTGA. The CDR3 covers 14 residues. CDR3 DNA sequence: TGTGCCAGCTCCCCCAGAACGAACACCGGGGAGCTGTTTTTT. As protein: CASSPRTNTGELFF.

The chain has TRBV10-3 and TRBJ2-3; D gene unclear. CDR3 size: 11 residues. Germline values: CDR1 ENHRY, CDR2 SYGVKD. V lost 4 bases, J lost 5 bases, and 4 bases lay in between. The CDR3 protein is CAISVLDTQYF. The CDR3 nucleotides read TGTGCCATCAGTGTATTAGATACGCAGTATTTT.

The chain has TRBV11-2 and TRBJ2-3; D is perhaps TRBD1 (6 bases). The germline V and J ends were trimmed by 2 bases and 1 base, with 13 bases remaining between them. The CDR3 contains 16 residues. CDR1 and CDR2 (germline): SGHAT, FQNNGV. This CDR3 is CASSLRWTAGTDTQYF. The CDR3 coding sequence is TGTGCCAGCAGCTTAAGGTGGACAGCGGGCACAGATACGCAGTATTTT.

CDR3 bases: TGTGCCAGCGAAACAGGGGTTTACACTGAAGCTTTCTTT. Translating it yields CASETGVYTEAFF. The rearrangement uses TRBV12-3 or TRBV12-4 and TRBJ1-1; 7 bases agree with TRBD1. With V trimmed by 8 bases and J by 3 bases, 6 bases remained unmatched. This CDR3 contains 13 residues.

The chain carries TRBV5-1 and TRBJ1-5; D might be TRBD1 (6 bases). CDR1 SGHRS and CDR2 YFSETQ come from the germline V gene. V lost 4 bases and J lost 6, with 17 bases in between. The CDR3 is 15 amino acids. CDR3 in amino acids: CASSPGAAQGQPQHF. The CDR3 nucleotides are TGCGCCAGCAGCCCAGGGGCAGCCCAGGGTCAGCCCCAGCATTTT.

The J gene is TRBJ2-3, the V gene TRBV2; a weak D match, TRBD1 (5 bases). From germline, CDR1 is SNHLY and CDR2 FYNNEI. Between the trimmed V and J ends, which lost 1 base and 6 bases, there was a span of 14 bases. CDR3 size: 15 residues. The chain's CDR3 is CASSEEGQGADTQYF. CDR3 sequence (DNA): TGTGCCAGCAGTGAAGAGGGGCAGGGTGCCGATACGCAGTATTTT.

The chain joins TRBV30 to TRBJ2-3; D ambiguous. With 4 bases removed from V and 5 bases from J, the gap between germline ends came to 4 bases. The CDR3 consists of 10 residues. The germline gives CDR1 GTSNPN, CDR2 SVGIG (reference sequence). The CDR3 region is CAWIGDTQYF. CDR3 nucleotide sequence: TGTGCCTGGATAGGAGATACGCAGTATTTT.

The rearrangement uses TRBV28 and TRBJ1-2; D perhaps matches TRBD1 (6 bases). V was cut by 3 bases and J by 8 bases, with 22 bases left in between. The length of the CDR3 is 16 residues. Germline CDR1 MDHEN, CDR2 SYDVKM. CDR3 coding DNA: TGTGCCAGCAGTTTTTCAGCCTTCCGGGGGGCTAACGGCTACACCTTC. It encodes CASSFSAFRGANGYTF.

This rearrangement joins TRBV11-2 to TRBJ1-1; unclear D gene. The CDR3 sequence is 17 residues long. The V end was cut by 4 bases, the J end by 1 base, with 19 bases between. Germline V lookup: CDR1 SGHAT, CDR2 FQNNGV. CDR3 in amino acids: CASSYGRVGARNTEAFF. The CDR3 DNA reads TGTGCCAGCAGCTACGGGAGGGTAGGCGCTAGGAACACTGAAGCTTTCTTT.

This chain joins TRBV4-3 and TRBJ2-3; D gene ambiguous. V was cut by 1 base and J by 4 bases, with 15 bases left in between. Germline CDR1 reads LGHNA; CDR2 reads YSLEER. This CDR3 is built from 16 residues. The CDR3 reads CASSQARHRGADTQYF. The CDR3 nucleotides are TGCGCCAGCAGCCAAGCACGCCATCGTGGGGCAGATACGCAGTATTTT.

The chain couples TRBV28 to TRBJ1-6, with a tentative D call TRBD1 (5 bases). This CDR3 contains 14 residues. With 6 bases removed from V and 1 base from J, the gap between germline ends came to 7 bases. Per germline, CDR1 MDHEN and CDR2 SYDVKM. The CDR3: CASSQGSYNSPLHF. The DNA for the CDR3 is TGTGCCAGCAGCCAGGGTTCCTATAATTCACCCCTCCACTTT.

This clone was seen a single time. CDR3 residues: CASSFSIEHTEAFF. The CDR3 coding sequence is TGTGCCAGCAGCTTTTCCATAGAGCACACTGAAGCTTTCTTT. This chain joins TRBV5-4 and TRBJ1-1; D is undetermined. Trimming cost V 2 bases and J 3 bases, with 11 bases left between them. CDR3 length equals 14 residues. CDR1 is SGHNT and CDR2 is YYREEE in the germline V gene (reference sequence). Variable domain in full (rest from reference TRBV5-4 and TRBJ1-1): ETGVTQSPTHLIKTRGQQVTLRCSSQSGHNTVSWYQQALGQGPQFIFQYYREEENGRGNFPPRFSGLQFPNYSSELNVNALELDDSALYLCASSFSIEHTEAFFGQGTRLTVV.